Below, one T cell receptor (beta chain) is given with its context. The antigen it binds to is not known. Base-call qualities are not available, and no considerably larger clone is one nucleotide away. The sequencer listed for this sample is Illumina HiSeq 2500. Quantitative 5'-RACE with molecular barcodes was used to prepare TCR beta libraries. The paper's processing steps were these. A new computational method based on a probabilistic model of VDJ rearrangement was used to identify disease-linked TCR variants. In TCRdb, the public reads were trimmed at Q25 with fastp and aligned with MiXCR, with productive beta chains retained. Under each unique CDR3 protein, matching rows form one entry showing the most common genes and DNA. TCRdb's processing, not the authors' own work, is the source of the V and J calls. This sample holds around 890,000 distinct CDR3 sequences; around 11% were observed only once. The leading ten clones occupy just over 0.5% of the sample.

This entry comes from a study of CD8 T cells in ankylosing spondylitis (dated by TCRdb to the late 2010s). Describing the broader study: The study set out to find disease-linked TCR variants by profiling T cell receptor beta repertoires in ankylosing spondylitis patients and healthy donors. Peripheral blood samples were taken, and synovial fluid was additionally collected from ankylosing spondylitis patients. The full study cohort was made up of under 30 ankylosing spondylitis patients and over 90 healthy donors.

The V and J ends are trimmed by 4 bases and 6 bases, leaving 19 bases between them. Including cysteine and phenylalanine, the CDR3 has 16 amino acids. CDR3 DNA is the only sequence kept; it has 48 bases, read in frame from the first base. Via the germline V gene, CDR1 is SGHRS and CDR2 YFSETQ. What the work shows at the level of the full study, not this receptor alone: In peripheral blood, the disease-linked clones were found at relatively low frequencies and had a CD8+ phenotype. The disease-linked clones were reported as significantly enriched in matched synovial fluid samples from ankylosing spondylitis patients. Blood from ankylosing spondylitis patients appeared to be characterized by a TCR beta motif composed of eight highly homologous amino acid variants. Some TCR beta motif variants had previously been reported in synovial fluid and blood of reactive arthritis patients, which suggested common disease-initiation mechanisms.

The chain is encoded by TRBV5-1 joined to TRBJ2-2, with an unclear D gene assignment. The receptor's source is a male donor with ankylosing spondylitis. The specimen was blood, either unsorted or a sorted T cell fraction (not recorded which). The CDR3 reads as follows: CASSIAGPKVPGELFF. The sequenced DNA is TGCGCCAGCAGCATAGCTGGACCGAAAGTCCCCGGGGAGCTGTTTTTT.